This T cell receptor beta chain was recorded in a study of cytomegalovirus exposure and HLA in healthy donors. Study-wide results and limits: Generally TCR sequences proved uncommon, though certain public TCRs appeared in numerous donors. As a later analysis showed, a missense DCLRE1C variant was linked to trimming of TCR beta V- and J-genes. Association of roughly 18,000 TCR beta sequences with HLA alleles was found at 0.05 false discovery rate in a later analysis.

The PCR made use of 60 Vbeta and 13 Jbeta primers. The table came from immunoSEQ multiplex PCR; TCRdb's copy has only in-frame clones and leaves some out. The sample includes under 200,000 clones, 77% seen only once; the top ten take around 3%. This cohort consisted of healthy bone marrow donors. Trimming removed 3 bases from V and 4 bases from J; junction bases left unmatched: 5. This CDR3 is 14 amino acids long. The germline V gene encodes CDR1 WSHSY and CDR2 SAAADI. Worth noting for this clone: The antigen is undetermined.

This receptor was taken from a woman in her thirties or forties in good health and CMV-seropositive. The chain carries TRBV10-2 and TRBJ1-2, with TRBD1 matching over 7 bases. Input material: PBMCs. The CDR3 is CASSETGEGYGYTF. The CDR3, as DNA: TGCGCCAGCAGTGAAACAGGGGAAGGCTATGGCTACACCTTC.